This T cell receptor beta chain was captured by sequencing in a study of blood T cells in healthy people across ages. In germline, CDR1 is SGHRS, CDR2 YFSETQ. The CDR3 is 14 amino acids. Study-wide points: Conclusively comparing naive with antigen-experienced cells was impossible with unsorted PBMCs. Naive CD4+ cells and diversity were both higher in long-lived donors than in aged donors.

Regarding this clonotype: Its antigen is undetermined.

About 10 milliliters of peripheral blood were drawn from each donor into EDTA-treated tubes. For the second PCR, which ran for roughly 7 to 11 cycles, a sample-barcoded 5' primer and a J-beta primer mix were used. Through a template-switch adaptor with 12 random nucleotides, each cDNA molecule received a tag. TCRdb reprocessed the 5' RACE reads via MiXCR and lists one record per CDR3 protein. The sample comprises just over 1 million distinct CDR3 sequences, 40% to 50% of which are singletons, and about 19% rests with the top ten. The TCR originated in a woman aged 55-70 years in good health. Material: blood. The chain uses TRBV5-1 and TRBJ2-5; D gene uncertain. The end of the DNA fits TRBJ2-7 better, so the J call may be wrong. DNA for the CDR3: TGCGCCAGCAGCGTTAATAGTCCGACCTACGAGCAGTACTTC. Amino acid sequence: CASSVNSPTYEQYF.